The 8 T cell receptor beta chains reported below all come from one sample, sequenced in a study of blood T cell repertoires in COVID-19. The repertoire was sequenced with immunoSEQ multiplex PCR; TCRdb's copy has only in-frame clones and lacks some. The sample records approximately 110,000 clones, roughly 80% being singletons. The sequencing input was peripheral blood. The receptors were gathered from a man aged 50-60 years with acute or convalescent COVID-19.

The CDR3 spells CASSYSTGSTQYF. CDR3 DNA sequence: TGTGCCAGCAGTTACTCGACAGGGTCTACGCAGTATTTT. The J gene is TRBJ2-3, the V gene TRBV6-2 or TRBV6-3; TRBD1 agrees at 7 bases. Germline loops: CDR1 MNHEY, CDR2 SVGEGT. V shed 0 bases and J 8 bases; nucleotides not matched to a gene: 2. The CDR3 totals 13 residues.

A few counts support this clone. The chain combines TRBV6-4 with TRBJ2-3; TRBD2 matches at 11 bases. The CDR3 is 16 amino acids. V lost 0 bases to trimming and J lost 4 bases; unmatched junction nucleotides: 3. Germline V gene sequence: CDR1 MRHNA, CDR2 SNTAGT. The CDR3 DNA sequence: TGTGCCAGCAGTGACTCGAGTAGCGGGGGGGCAGATACGCAGTATTTT. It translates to CASSDSSSGGADTQYF.

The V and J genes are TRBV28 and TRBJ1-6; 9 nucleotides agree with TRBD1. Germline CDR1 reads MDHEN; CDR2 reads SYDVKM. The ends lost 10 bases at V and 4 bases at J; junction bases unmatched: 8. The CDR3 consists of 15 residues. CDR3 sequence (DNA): TGTGCCACCGAACAGGGGGCTCGGTATAATTCACCCCTCCACTTT. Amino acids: CATEQGARYNSPLHF. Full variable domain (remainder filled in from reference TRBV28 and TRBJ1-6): DVKVTQSSRYLVKRTGEKVFLECVQDMDHENMFWYRQDPGLGLRLIYFSYDVKMKEKGDIPEGYSVSREKKERFSLILESASTNQTSMYLCATEQGARYNSPLHFGNGTRLTVT.

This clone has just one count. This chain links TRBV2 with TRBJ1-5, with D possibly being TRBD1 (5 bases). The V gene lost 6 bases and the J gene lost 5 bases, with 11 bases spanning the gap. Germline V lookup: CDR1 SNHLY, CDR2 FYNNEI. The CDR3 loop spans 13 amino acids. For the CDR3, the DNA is TGTGCCAGCAGGGGGCAGGACCATCAGCCCCAGCATTTT. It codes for CASRGQDHQPQHF.

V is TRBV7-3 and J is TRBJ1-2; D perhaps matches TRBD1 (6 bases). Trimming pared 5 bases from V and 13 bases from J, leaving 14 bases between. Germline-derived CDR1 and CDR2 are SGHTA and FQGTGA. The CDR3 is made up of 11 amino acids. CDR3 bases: TGTGCCAGCAGCAGTGGCGGGGGGCTCACCTTC. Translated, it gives CASSSGGGLTF.

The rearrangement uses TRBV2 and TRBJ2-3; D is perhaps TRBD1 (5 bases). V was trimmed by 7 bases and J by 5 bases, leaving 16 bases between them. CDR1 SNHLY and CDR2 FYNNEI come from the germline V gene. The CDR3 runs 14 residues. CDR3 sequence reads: CASTQTDSRDTQYF. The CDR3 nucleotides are TGTGCCAGCACCCAGACTGACAGCCGAGATACGCAGTATTTT.

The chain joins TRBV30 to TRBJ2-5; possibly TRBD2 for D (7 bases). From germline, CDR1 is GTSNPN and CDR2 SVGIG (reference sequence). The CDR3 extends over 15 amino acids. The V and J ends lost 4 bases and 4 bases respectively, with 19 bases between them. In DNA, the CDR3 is TGTGCCTGGAACTCCGGGGGGCAGGCCAGAGAGACCCAGTACTTC. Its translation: CAWNSGGQARETQYF.

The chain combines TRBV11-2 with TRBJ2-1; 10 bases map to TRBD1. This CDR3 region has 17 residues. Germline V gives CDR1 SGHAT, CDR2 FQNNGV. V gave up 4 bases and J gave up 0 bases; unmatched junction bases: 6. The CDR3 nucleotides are TGTGCCAGCAGCTCCTACCGACAGGGGGCCTCCTACAATGAGCAGTTCTTC. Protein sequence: CASSSYRQGASYNEQFF.